This TCR beta chain emerged from a study of cytomegalovirus exposure and HLA in healthy donors. Germline V gene lookup returns CDR1 PRHDT and CDR2 FYEKMQ (reference sequence). The CDR3 spans 14 residues. The trim removed 6 bases at V and 5 bases at J, leaving 9 bases unmatched. Assay: immunoSEQ multiplex PCR; the TCRdb copy retains only in-frame clones and omits some. Among about 150,000 clones listed, less than 95% were seen once. The source material was PBMCs. The source of this sequence is a man aged 18 to 29 in good health and CMV-seropositive. V and J are TRBV13 and TRBJ2-7; TRBD1 agrees at 8 bases. CDR3 sequence: CASSSRGRSDEQYF. Written as DNA, the CDR3 is TGTGCCAGCAGTTCCAGGGGGCGCAGCGACGAGCAGTACTTC. The variable domain in full, with the rest retrieved from reference TRBV13 and TRBJ2-7, is AAGVIQSPRHLIKEKRETATLKCYPIPRHDTVYWYQQGPGQDPQFLISFYEKMQSDKGSIPDRFSAQQFSDYHSELNMSSLELGDSALYFCASSSRGRSDEQYFGPGTRLTVT.